This is a list of T cell receptor beta chains from one sample in a study of T cells in localized non-small cell lung cancer. Clones were read by immunoSEQ multiplex PCR, and TCRdb kept only the in-frame ones, dropping some. The data contain tens of thousands of clones, more than 70% of them seen just once; the ten biggest clones take up 20% to 25%. Sequencing used peripheral blood, obtained before any cancer treatment. These receptors all come from a woman aged 40-69 years with stage I squamous cell lung carcinoma. The CDR3 runs from the conserved cysteine through the conserved F or W. D genes are given only for firm matches. Clone size is given for some rows only: seen once, a few or many times, or a class if the clone is expanded.

V gene	D gene	clone size	J gene	CDR3 protein	CDR3 DNA
TRBV5-1	.	.	TRBJ2-1	CASSLQGGNEQFF	TGCGCCAGCAGCTTACAGGGCGGCAATGAGCAGTTCTTC
TRBV27	.	.	TRBJ2-3	CASRTFGGSDTQYF	TGTGCCAGCAGGACGTTCGGGGGCTCAGATACGCAGTATTTT
TRBV4-1	TRBD1	.	TRBJ1-5	CASSQVRDRDQPQHF	TGCGCCAGCAGCCAAGTAAGGGACAGGGATCAGCCCCAGCATTTT
TRBV27	TRBD1	once	TRBJ1-1	CASSPRDRGYTEAFF	TGTGCCAGCAGTCCAAGGGACAGGGGGTACACTGAAGCTTTCTTT
TRBV5-4	.	.	TRBJ2-2	CASSLQGVNTGELFF	TGTGCCAGCAGCCTACAGGGTGTTAACACCGGGGAGCTGTTTTTT
TRBV30	.	.	TRBJ1-4	CALNTQGHEKLFF	TGTGCCTTAAACACGCAGGGTCATGAAAAACTGTTTTTT
TRBV2	.	few	TRBJ1-2	CAKGGTDGYTF	TGTGCCAAGGGGGGGACGGATGGCTACACCTTC
TRBV2	TRBD1	.	TRBJ1-1	CASRLTGEGTEAFF	TGTGCCAGCAGGTTGACAGGGGAGGGGACTGAAGCTTTCTTT
TRBV7-8	.	.	TRBJ1-6	CASSLGTATSSPLHF	TGTGCCAGCAGCTTAGGGACTGCTACTAGTTCACCCCTCCACTTT
TRBV19	.	.	TRBJ1-5	CASSMGSFSGQPQHF	TGTGCCAGTAGTATGGGGTCATTTTCGGGCCAGCCCCAGCATTTT
TRBV5-6	.	.	TRBJ2-3	CASSFTGSSRTDTQYF	TGTGCCAGCAGCTTTACAGGGTCGTCTCGCACAGATACGCAGTATTTT
TRBV18	.	.	TRBJ2-7	CASSPRVYYEQYF	TGTGCCAGCTCACCACGTGTCTACTACGAGCAGTACTTC
TRBV15	.	.	TRBJ2-7	CATSRGGDSTYEQYF	TGTGCCACCAGCAGAGGCGGGGACAGTACCTACGAGCAGTACTTC
TRBV10-3	.	.	TRBJ1-1	CAISGGRVGTEAFF	TGTGCCATCAGTGGGGGCAGGGTGGGGACTGAAGCTTTCTTT
TRBV19	TRBD1	once	TRBJ2-2	CASSTRTGGITNTGELFF	TGTGCCAGTAGTACACGGACAGGGGGCATTACTAACACCGGGGAGCTGTTTTTT
TRBV29-1	.	.	TRBJ1-1	CSVEPGRTEAFF	TGCAGCGTTGAGCCGGGGCGCACTGAAGCTTTCTTT
TRBV6-1	.	.	TRBJ1-2	CASGITRSQGGYTF	TGTGCCAGCGGAATTACCAGGTCGCAGGGAGGCTACACCTTC
TRBV5-4	TRBD2	.	TRBJ2-5	CASRDGGTSGLETQYF	TGTGCCAGCAGGGACGGCGGGACTAGCGGGCTAGAGACCCAGTACTTC
TRBV11-2	.	few	TRBJ1-6	CASSFSRDVSPLHF	TGTGCCAGCAGCTTTTCCAGGGATGTTTCACCCCTCCACTTT
TRBV18	.	once	TRBJ1-4	CASSLTTASTNEKLFF	TGTGCCAGCTCACTGACTACAGCTTCAACTAATGAAAAACTGTTTTTT
TRBV19	.	.	TRBJ1-6	CASSIEEGSPLHF	TGTGCCAGTAGTATAGAGGAGGGTTCACCCCTCCACTTT
TRBV29-1	TRBD2	.	TRBJ2-7	CSVPLTSDEQYF	TGCAGCGTTCCCCTAACTAGCGACGAGCAGTACTTC
TRBV11-2	TRBD1	once	TRBJ2-7	CASSLVGGDYEQYF	TGTGCCAGCAGCTTAGTAGGGGGCGACTACGAGCAGTACTTC
TRBV5-4	TRBD2	.	TRBJ2-7	CASSFRTGTSVNEQYF	TGTGCCAGCAGCTTCCGGACCGGGACTAGCGTCAACGAGCAGTACTTC
TRBV7-9	TRBD1	.	TRBJ1-1	CASSSLPDRVNTEAFF	TGTGCCAGCAGCTCACTCCCGGACAGGGTTAACACTGAAGCTTTCTTT